This T cell receptor beta chain was captured by sequencing in a study of cytotoxic CD8 clonotypes in ibrutinib-treated CLL. Only in-frame clones appear in the TCRdb table, and some are missing; sequencing was by immunoSEQ multiplex PCR. The table records over 120,000 clones, 70% to 90% of them present only once. V shed 0 bases, J shed 4 bases, and the junction held 7 bases outside the gene matches. Germline V gene data show CDR1 as SGHTA and CDR2 as FQGTGA. The CDR3 has 16 residues. The sample in question was PBMCs, obtained after 36 months of ibrutinib treatment. This chain links TRBV7-3 with TRBJ2-5; 8 bases map to TRBD2. The receptor comes from a human donor with chronic lymphocytic leukemia. The CDR3 sequence is CASSLTGGAGGETQYF. CDR3 DNA sequence: TGTGCCAGCAGCTTAACCGGGGGCGCGGGAGGAGAGACCCAGTACTTC. Combining the CDR3 with reference TRBV7-3 and TRBJ2-5 gives the whole variable domain GAGVSQTPSNKVTEKGKYVELRCDPISGHTALYWYRQSLGQGPEFLIYFQGTGAADDSGLPNDRFFAVRPEGSVSTLKIQRTERGDSAVYLCASSLTGGAGGETQYFGPGTRLLVL.